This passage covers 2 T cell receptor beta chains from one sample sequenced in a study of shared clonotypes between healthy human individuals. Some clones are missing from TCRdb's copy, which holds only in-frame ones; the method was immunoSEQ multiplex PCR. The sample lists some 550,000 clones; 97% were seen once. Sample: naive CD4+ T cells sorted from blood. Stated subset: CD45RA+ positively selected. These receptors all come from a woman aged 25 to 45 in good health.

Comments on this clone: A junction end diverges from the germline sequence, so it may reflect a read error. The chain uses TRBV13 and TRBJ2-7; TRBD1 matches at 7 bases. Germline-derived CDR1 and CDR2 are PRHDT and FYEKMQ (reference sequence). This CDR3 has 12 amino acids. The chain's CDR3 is CASSLETGRRFF. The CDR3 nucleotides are TGTGCCAGCAGCTTAGAGACAGGGCGGCGGTTCTTC.

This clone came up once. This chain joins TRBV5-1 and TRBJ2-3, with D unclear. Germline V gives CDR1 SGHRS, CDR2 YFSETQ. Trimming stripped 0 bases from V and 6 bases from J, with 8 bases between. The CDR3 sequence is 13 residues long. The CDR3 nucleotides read TGCGCCAGCAGCTTGGGGAGATCGGATACGCAGTATTTT. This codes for CASSLGRSDTQYF.